Given below is one T cell receptor (beta chain) in context. The antigen is not known. These data come from a study of monozygotic twins with inflammatory bowel disease. Whole-study findings and limits: Healthy co-twins exceeded IBD patients in TCRbeta diversity as measured by inverse Simpson.

CDR1 is MDHEN, CDR2 SYDVKM, per germline. The CDR3 is 16 amino acids. No DNA is given; TCRdb re-called the 5' RACE reads and lists each CDR3 protein once. The table lists approximately 330,000 distinct CDR3 sequences, with around 2% in the top ten. The chain employs TRBV28 and TRBJ2-5; the D gene TCRdb calls, TRBD1, cannot be checked with no DNA. This TCR derives from a human donor with ulcerative colitis or Crohn's disease, or a healthy co-twin of an affected twin (not recorded which). What was sequenced was blood. The CDR3 is CASSSAPLTWLETQYF.